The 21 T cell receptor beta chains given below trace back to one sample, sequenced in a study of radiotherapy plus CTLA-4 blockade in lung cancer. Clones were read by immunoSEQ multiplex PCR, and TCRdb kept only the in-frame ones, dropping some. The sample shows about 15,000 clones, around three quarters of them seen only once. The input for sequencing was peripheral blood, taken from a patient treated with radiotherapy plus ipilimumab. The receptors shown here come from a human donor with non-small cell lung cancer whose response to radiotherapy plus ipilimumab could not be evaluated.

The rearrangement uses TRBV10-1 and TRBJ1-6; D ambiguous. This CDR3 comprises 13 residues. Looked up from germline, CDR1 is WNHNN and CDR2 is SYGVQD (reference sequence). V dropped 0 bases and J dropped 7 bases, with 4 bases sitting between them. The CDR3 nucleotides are TGCGCCAGCAGTGAGTCTATGAATTCACCCCTCCACTTT. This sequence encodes CASSESMNSPLHF.

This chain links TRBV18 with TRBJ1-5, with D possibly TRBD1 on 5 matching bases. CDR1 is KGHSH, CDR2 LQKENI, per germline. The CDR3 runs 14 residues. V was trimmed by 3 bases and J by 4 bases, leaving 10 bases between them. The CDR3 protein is CASSPDTLNQPQHF. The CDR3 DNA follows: TGTGCCAGCTCACCGGACACCTTAAATCAGCCCCAGCATTTT. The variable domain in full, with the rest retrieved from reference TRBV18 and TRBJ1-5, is NAGVMQNPRHLVRRRGQEARLRCSPMKGHSHVYWYRQLPEEGLKFMVYLQKENIIDESGMPKERFSAEFPKEGPSILRIQQVVRGDSAAYFCASSPDTLNQPQHFGDGTRLSIL.

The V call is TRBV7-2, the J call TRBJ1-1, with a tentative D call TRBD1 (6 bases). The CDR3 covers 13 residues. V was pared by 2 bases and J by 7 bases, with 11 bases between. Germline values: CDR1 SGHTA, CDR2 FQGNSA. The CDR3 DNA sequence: TGTGCCAGCAGCTTATCCAGGGGTAATGAAGCTTTCTTT. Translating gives CASSLSRGNEAFF. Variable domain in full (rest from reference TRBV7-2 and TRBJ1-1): GAGVSQSPSNKVTEKGKDVELRCDPISGHTALYWYRQSLGQGLEFLIYFQGNSAPDKSGLPSDRFSAERTGGSVSTLTIQRTQQEDSAVYLCASSLSRGNEAFFGQGTRLTVV.

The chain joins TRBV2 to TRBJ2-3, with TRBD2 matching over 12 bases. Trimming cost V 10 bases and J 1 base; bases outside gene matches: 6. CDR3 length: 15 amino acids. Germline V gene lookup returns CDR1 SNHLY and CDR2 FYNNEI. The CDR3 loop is CAIPRTSGGTDTQYF. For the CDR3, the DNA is TGTGCCATTCCCAGGACTAGCGGGGGCACAGATACGCAGTATTTT.

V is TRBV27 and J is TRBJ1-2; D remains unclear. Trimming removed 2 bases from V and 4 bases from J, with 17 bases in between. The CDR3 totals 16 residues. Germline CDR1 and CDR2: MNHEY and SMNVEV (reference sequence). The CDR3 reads CASSLNAVGSSYGYTF. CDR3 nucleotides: TGTGCCAGCAGTTTAAATGCGGTTGGCAGCTCCTATGGCTACACCTTC.

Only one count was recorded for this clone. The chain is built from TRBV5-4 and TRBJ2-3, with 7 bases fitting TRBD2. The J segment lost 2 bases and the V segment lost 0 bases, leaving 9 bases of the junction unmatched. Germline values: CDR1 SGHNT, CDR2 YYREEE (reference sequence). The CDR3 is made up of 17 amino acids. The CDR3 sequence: CASSLGEGVGFTDTQYF. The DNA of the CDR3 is TGTGCCAGCAGCTTGGGGGAGGGAGTGGGTTTCACAGATACGCAGTATTTT. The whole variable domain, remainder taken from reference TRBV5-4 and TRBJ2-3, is ETGVTQSPTHLIKTRGQQVTLRCSSQSGHNTVSWYQQALGQGPQFIFQYYREEENGRGNFPPRFSGLQFPNYSSELNVNALELDDSALYLCASSLGEGVGFTDTQYFGPGTRLTVL.

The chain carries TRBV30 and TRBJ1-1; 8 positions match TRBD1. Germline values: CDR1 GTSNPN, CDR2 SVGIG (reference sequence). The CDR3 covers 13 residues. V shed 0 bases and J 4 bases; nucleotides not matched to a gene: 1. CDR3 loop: CAWSVTGGTEAFF. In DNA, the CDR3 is TGTGCCTGGAGTGTCACAGGGGGCACTGAAGCTTTCTTT.

DNA of the CDR3: TGTGCCAGCAGTGAGGGCAGGGTGGGCGGCTACACCTTC. Translation gives CASSEGRVGGYTF. The chain employs TRBV6-1 and TRBJ1-2; perhaps TRBD1 as D (5 bases). Germline assignment: CDR1 MNHNS and CDR2 SASEGT. This CDR3 has 13 residues. V lost 3 bases and J 8 bases, leaving 13 bases between the germline ends.

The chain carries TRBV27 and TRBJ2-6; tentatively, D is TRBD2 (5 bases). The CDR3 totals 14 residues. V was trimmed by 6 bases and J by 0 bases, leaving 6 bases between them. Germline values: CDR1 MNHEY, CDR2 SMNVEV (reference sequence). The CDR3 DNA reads TGTGCCAGCAGCCGGGGCTCTGGGGCCAACGTCCTGACTTTC. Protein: CASSRGSGANVLTF.

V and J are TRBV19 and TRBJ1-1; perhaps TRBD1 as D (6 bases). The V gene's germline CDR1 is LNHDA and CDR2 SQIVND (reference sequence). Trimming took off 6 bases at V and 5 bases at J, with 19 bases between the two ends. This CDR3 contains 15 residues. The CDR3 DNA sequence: TGTGCCAGTAGCCTCCTGGGGGGGGGCCGGACTGAAGCTTTCTTT. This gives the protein CASSLLGGGRTEAFF.

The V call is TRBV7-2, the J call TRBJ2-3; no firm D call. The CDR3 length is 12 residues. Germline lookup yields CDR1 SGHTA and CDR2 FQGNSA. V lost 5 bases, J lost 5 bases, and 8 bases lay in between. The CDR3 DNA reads TGTGCCAGCAGCCGCGGTCTAGATACGCAGTATTTT. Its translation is CASSRGLDTQYF.

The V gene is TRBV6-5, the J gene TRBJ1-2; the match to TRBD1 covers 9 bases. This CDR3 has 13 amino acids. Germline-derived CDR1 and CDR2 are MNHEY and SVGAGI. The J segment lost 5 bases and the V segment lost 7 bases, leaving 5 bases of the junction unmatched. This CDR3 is CASTSQGAYGYTF. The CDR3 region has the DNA TGTGCCAGCACCTCACAGGGGGCTTATGGCTACACCTTC.

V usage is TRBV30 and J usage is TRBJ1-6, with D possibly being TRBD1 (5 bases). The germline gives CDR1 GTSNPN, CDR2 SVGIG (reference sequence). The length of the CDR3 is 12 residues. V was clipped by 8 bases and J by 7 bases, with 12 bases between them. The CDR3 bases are TGTGCCCAAGGGGAATCAAATTCACCCCTCCACTTT. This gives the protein CAQGESNSPLHF.

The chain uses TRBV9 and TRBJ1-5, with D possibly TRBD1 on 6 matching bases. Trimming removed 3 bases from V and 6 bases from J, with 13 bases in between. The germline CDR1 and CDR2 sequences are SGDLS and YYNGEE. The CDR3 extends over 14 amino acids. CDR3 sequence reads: CASSDTGNSQPQHF. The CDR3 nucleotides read TGTGCCAGCAGCGACACAGGGAACTCTCAGCCCCAGCATTTT.

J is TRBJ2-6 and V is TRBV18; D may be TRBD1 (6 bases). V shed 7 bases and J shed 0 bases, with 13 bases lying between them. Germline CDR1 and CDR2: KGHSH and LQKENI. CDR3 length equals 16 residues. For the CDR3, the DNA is TGTGCCAGCTTGGACAGATGGACCTCTGGGGCCAACGTCCTGACTTTC. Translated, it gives CASLDRWTSGANVLTF.

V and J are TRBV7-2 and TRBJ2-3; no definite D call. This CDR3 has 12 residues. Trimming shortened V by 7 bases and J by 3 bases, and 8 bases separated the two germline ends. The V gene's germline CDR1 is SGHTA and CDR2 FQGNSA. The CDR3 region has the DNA TGTGCCAGCACTTCGGTTACAGATACGCAGTATTTT. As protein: CASTSVTDTQYF.

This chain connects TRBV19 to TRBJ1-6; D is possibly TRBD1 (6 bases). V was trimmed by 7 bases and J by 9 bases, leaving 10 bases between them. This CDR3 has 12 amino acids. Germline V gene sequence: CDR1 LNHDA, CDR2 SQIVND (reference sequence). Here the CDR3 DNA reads TGTGCCAGTACGGTAGGGGGTTCACCCCTCCACTTT. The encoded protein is CASTVGGSPLHF.

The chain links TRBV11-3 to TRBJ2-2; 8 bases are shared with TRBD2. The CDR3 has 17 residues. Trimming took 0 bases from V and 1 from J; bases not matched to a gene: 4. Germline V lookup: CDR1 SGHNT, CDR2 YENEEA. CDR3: CASSLDPLAVNTGELFF. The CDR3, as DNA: TGTGCCAGCAGCTTAGATCCACTAGCGGTGAACACCGGGGAGCTGTTTTTT.

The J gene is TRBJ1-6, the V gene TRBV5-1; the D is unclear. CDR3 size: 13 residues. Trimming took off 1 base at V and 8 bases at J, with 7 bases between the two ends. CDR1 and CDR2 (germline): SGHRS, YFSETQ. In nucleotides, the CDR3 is TGCGCCAGCAGCTTGCTCCGCGATTCACCCCTCCACTTT. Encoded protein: CASSLLRDSPLHF. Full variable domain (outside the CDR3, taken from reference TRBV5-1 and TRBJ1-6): KAGVTQTPRYLIKTRGQQVTLSCSPISGHRSVSWYQQTPGQGLQFLFEYFSETQRNKGNFPGRFSGRQFSNSRSEMNVSTLELGDSALYLCASSLLRDSPLHFGNGTRLTVT.

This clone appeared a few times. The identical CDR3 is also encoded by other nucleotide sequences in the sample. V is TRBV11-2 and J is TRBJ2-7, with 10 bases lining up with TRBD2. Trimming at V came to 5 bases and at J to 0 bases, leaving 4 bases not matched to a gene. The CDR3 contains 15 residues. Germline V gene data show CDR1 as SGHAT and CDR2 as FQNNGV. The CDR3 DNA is TGTGCCAGCAGCCTGAGCGGGGGGGACTCCTACGAGCAGTACGTC. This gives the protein CASSLSGGDSYEQYV.

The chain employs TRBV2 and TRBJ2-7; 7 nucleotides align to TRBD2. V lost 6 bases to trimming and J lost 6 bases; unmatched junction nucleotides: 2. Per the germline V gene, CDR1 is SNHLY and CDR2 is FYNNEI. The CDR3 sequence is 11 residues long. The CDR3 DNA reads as TGTGCCAGCAGCGGGGGGTCCGAGCAGTACTTC. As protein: CASSGGSEQYF. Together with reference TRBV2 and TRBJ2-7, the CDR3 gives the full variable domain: EPEVTQTPSHQVTQMGQEVILRCVPISNHLYFYWYRQILGQKVEFLVSFYNNEISEKSEIFDDQFSVERPDGSNFTLKIRSTKLEDSAMYFCASSGGSEQYFGPGTRLTVT.